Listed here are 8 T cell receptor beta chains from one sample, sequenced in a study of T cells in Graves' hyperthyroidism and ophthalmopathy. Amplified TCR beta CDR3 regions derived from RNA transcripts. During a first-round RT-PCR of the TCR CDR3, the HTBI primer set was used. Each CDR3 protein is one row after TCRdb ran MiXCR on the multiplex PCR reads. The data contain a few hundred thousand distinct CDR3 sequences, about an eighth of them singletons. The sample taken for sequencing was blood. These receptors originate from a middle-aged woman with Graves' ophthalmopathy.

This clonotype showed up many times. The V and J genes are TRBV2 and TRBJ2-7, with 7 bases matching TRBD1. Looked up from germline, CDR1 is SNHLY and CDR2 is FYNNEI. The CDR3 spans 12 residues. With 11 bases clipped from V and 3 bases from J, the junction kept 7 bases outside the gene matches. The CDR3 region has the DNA TGTGCCTATCGGGACAGACTCTACGAGCAGTACTTC. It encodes CAYRDRLYEQYF.

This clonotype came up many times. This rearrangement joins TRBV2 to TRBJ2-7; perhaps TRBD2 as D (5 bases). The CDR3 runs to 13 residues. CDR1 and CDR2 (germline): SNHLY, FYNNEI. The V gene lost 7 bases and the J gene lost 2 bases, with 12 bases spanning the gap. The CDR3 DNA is TGTGCCAGCACCCTGAACGGGGCCTACGAGCAGTACTTC. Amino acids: CASTLNGAYEQYF.

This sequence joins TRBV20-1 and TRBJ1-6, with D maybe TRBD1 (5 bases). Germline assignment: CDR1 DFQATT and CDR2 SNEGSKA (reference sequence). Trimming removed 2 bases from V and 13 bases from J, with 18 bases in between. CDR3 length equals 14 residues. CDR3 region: CSARQGTGSTPLHF. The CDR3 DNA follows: TGCAGTGCTAGACAGGGAACTGGGAGTACCCCCCTCCACTTT.

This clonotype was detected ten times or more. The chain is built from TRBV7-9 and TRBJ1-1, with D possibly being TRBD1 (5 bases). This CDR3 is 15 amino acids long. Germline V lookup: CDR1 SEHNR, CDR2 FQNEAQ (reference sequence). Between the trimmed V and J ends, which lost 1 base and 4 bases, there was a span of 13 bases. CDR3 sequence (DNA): TGTGCCAGCAGCTTAGTTGCGGACATTCTCACTGAAGCTTTCTTT. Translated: CASSLVADILTEAFF.

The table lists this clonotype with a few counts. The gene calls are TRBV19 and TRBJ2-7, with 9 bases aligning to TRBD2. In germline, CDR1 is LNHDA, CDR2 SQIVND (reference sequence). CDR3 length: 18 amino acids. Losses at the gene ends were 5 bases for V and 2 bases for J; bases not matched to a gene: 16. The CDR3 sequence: CASSSSLGGASGAYEQYF. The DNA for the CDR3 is TGTGCCAGTAGTTCGTCCCTGGGCGGAGCTAGCGGGGCCTACGAGCAGTACTTC.

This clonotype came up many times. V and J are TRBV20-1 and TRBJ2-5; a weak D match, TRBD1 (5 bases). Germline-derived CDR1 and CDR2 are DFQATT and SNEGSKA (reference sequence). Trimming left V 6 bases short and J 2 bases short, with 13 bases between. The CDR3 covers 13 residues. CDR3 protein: CSARGSAQETQYF. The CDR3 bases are TGCAGTGCAAGGGGTAGTGCTCAAGAGACCCAGTACTTC.

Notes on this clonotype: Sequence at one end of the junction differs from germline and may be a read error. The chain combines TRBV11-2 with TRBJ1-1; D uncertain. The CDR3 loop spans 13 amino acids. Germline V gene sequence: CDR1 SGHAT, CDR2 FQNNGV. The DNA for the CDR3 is TGTGCCAGCAGCTTTTTATTGTTCACTGAAGCTTCCTTT. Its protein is CASSFLLFTEASF.

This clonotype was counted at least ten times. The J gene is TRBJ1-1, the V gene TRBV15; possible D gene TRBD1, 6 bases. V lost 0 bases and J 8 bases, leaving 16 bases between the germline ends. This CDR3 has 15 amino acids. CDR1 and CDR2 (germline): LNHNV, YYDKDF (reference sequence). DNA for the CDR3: TGTGCCACCAGCAGAGATCTGGGCGGAGGGGGAGAAGCTTTCTTT. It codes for CATSRDLGGGGEAFF.